This is a list of T cell receptor beta chains from one sample in a study of cytomegalovirus exposure and HLA in healthy donors. The method was immunoSEQ multiplex PCR; TCRdb's version includes in-frame clones alone and lacks a portion of them. The table has some 88,000 clones, under 80% seen once. Specimen: PBMCs. These receptors all stem from a woman younger than 45 in good health and CMV-seronegative. CDR3s include the opening cysteine and the closing phenylalanine or tryptophan.

>TRBV6-1|TRBJ1-5
CASRETVYSNQPQHF
>TRBV10-3|TRBJ2-7
CAISETGGEQYF
>TRBV5-6|TRBJ1-2
CASSFGTGDGYTF
>TRBV19|TRBJ2-5
CASSFLGLAGIETQYF
>TRBV5-1|TRBJ2-1
CASSLTGINEQFF
>TRBV5-1|TRBJ2-3
CASSSGLDTQYF
>TRBV27|-
CATWTSGSQGLYEQYF
>TRBV5-1|TRBJ1-2
CASRPQGAGGYTF
>TRBV2|TRBJ2-5
CASSEARVAALQYF
>TRBV18|TRBJ1-2
CASSSIPPGRLYYGYTF
>TRBV10-3|TRBJ1-1
CAISRTGEAFF
>TRBV10-1|TRBJ1-5
CASSEDRADQPQHF
>TRBV10-1|TRBJ2-7
CASSATGGNSYEQYF
>TRBV4-2|TRBJ1-2
CASSPDGTAPSVGYTF
>TRBV18|TRBJ1-2
CASSLRGREDGYTF
>TRBV9|TRBJ1-1
CASSVLPTGQLAFF
>TRBV6-6|TRBJ2-7
CASSLGLVGPEQYF
>TRBV19|TRBJ1-1
CASSIGSESGTEAFF
>TRBV28|TRBJ2-7
CASSSRLYEQYF
>TRBV29-1|TRBJ2-5
CSVEQGTGRETQYF
>TRBV18|TRBJ1-6
CASSGQGSPLHF
>TRBV7-9|TRBJ2-7
CASSQGAGLSYEQYF
>TRBV28|TRBJ1-2
CASSHGTFYGYTF
>TRBV6-1|TRBJ2-5
CASTRVAETQYF
>TRBV2|TRBJ2-2
CASRRQGSYTGELFF
>TRBV5-1|TRBJ2-3
CASSLPRTSGTTDTQYF
>TRBV7-9|TRBJ1-1
CASSPQGNTEAFF
>TRBV10-3|TRBJ2-5
CAISDDMTDPETQYF
>TRBV4-3|TRBJ2-4
CASSQAAAGGNIQYF
>TRBV10-3|TRBJ1-2
CAIRMTGDYGYTF
>TRBV7-3|TRBJ1-3
CASSSGQANTIYF
>TRBV6-5|TRBJ1-5
CASSADRGDNQPQHF
>TRBV28|TRBJ1-1
CASRTGTMNTEAFF
>TRBV7-8|TRBJ2-7
CASSLVRLAGGSSYEQYF
>TRBV6-5|-
CASSSGVLGYEQYF
>TRBV5-6|TRBJ1-2
CANSLSGGSAIIYGYTF
>TRBV30|TRBJ2-3
CAWSSTGYTDTQYF
>TRBV28|TRBJ1-2
CASSRRTPDKNYGYTF
>TRBV5-4|TRBJ2-7
CATRDYSSYEQYF
>TRBV7-6|-
CASSLAGVDEQYF
>TRBV28|TRBJ2-1
CASSLLGLAGYNEQFF